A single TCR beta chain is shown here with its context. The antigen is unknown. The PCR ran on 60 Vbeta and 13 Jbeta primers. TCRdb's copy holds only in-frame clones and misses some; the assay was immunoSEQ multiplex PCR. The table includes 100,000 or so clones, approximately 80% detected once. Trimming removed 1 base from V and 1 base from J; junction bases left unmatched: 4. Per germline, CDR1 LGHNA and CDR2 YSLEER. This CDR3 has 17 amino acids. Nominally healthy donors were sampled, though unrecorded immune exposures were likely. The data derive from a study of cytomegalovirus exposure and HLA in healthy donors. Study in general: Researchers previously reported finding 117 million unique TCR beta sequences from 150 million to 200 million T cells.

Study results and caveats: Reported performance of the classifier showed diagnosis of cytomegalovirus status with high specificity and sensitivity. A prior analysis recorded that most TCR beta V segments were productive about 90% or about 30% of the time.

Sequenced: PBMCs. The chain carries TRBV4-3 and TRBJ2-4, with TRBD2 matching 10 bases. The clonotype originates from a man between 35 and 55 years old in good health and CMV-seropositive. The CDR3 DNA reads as TGCGCCAGCAGCCAAGCGAGCGGGGGGGCGGCCAAAAACATTCAGTACTTC. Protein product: CASSQASGGAAKNIQYF.